These 30 T cell receptor beta chains came from one sample sequenced in a study of PD-1 blockade in classical Hodgkin lymphoma. Every single patient, without exception, relapsed after autologous stem cell transplantation, and brentuximab vedotin exposure varied. Magnetic negative selection, applied to thawed PBMCs, was used to isolate the CD8+ T cells. Clones were sequenced by immunoSEQ multiplex PCR, and TCRdb holds only the in-frame ones, with some missing. The table has 1,400 or so clones, about 80% seen once. The sample here was CD8+ T cells from blood, taken at baseline. These receptors all come from a human donor with classical Hodgkin lymphoma.

The V call is TRBV7-9, the J call TRBJ2-1; D is unclear. Trimming took 7 bases from V and 3 from J, leaving 7 bases between them. The CDR3 runs to 12 residues. The germline gives CDR1 SEHNR, CDR2 FQNEAQ (reference sequence). CDR3 in DNA: TGTGCCAGCACGCTCGGCTACAATGAGCAGTTCTTC. This sequence encodes CASTLGYNEQFF.

The chain combines TRBV4-1 with TRBJ2-1, with TRBD2 identical over 7 bases. J gave up 0 bases and V 6 bases, and 5 bases lay outside the gene matches. From germline, CDR1 is MGHRA and CDR2 YSYEKL. This CDR3 comprises 15 residues. CDR3 bases: TGCGCCAGCAGACCACGGGGGGACTCCTACAATGAGCAGTTCTTC. Its protein product is CASRPRGDSYNEQFF.

The CDR3 bases are TGTGCCAGCAGTTTAGGTCCCCACAGGGGTTTAGCCGGGGAGCTGTTTTTT. Translation: CASSLGPHRGLAGELFF. The genes are TRBV28 and TRBJ2-2; TRBD1 matches at 7 bases. The CDR3 covers 17 residues. The V gene end was trimmed by 2 bases and the J gene end by 6 bases; junction bases not matched to a gene: 12. Per germline, CDR1 MDHEN and CDR2 SYDVKM.

The rearrangement links TRBV30 to TRBJ2-7; D gene uncertain. The germline CDR1 and CDR2 sequences are GTSNPN and SVGIG (reference sequence). The CDR3 runs 14 residues. V lost 1 base and J lost 4, with 14 bases in between. The CDR3 DNA is TGTGCCTGGAGTGCGCGTGGTCTTATGTACGAGCAGTACTTC. Protein product: CAWSARGLMYEQYF.

This clone was detected only once. Written as DNA, the CDR3 is TGCGCCAGCTCGGGCGAGGGGGGTGAGCAGTTCTTC. Encoded protein: CASSGEGGEQFF. This chain uses TRBV5-1 with TRBJ2-1, with D perhaps being TRBD1 or TRBD2 (6 bases each). Trimming removed 7 bases at V and 9 bases at J, with 14 bases between. Germline V gene data show CDR1 as SGHRS and CDR2 as YFSETQ. The CDR3 runs 12 residues.

The rearrangement uses TRBV28 and TRBJ2-1; D perhaps matches TRBD1 (6 bases). This CDR3 comprises 15 residues. Between the trimmed V and J ends, which lost 2 bases and 2 bases, there was a span of 10 bases. From germline, CDR1 is MDHEN and CDR2 SYDVKM. CDR3 sequence (DNA): TGTGCCAGCAGTTTAATCGGACAGCCCTACAATGAGCAGTTCTTC. Amino acids: CASSLIGQPYNEQFF. Full variable domain (remainder filled in from reference TRBV28 and TRBJ2-1): DVKVTQSSRYLVKRTGEKVFLECVQDMDHENMFWYRQDPGLGLRLIYFSYDVKMKEKGDIPEGYSVSREKKERFSLILESASTNQTSMYLCASSLIGQPYNEQFFGPGTRLTVL.

The chain carries TRBV28 and TRBJ2-5, with D uncertain. Germline V gene lookup returns CDR1 MDHEN and CDR2 SYDVKM. Trimming cost V 3 bases and J 5 bases, with 13 bases left between them. This CDR3 is built from 14 residues. The CDR3 loop reads CASSFYAAGETQYF. In DNA, the CDR3 is TGTGCCAGCAGTTTCTACGCAGCCGGGGAGACCCAGTACTTC.

This rearrangement joins TRBV7-9 to TRBJ2-7; perhaps TRBD1 as D (5 bases). CDR1 and CDR2 from the germline V gene are SEHNR and FQNEAQ (reference sequence). The ends were cut back, 1 base at V and 2 bases at J, with 15 bases in the middle. CDR3 size: 16 residues. CDR3 region: CASSLEFGRVPYEQYF. In DNA, the CDR3 is TGTGCCAGCAGCTTAGAATTCGGCAGGGTCCCCTACGAGCAGTACTTC.

V usage is TRBV6-4 and J usage is TRBJ2-3; 11 bases are a match to TRBD2. V shed 4 bases, J shed 5 bases, and the junction held 2 bases outside the gene matches. CDR3 length equals 14 residues. Looked up from germline, CDR1 is MRHNA and CDR2 is SNTAGT. The CDR3 sequence is CASSALAGGDTQYF. The CDR3, as DNA: TGTGCCAGCAGTGCGCTAGCGGGGGGAGATACGCAGTATTTT.

This chain uses TRBV5-6 with TRBJ2-7, with 7 nucleotides matching TRBD1. The V gene's germline CDR1 is SGHDT and CDR2 YYEEEE. Unmatched junction bases numbered 8, after V lost 2 bases and J lost 6 bases. This CDR3 comprises 14 residues. The CDR3 is CASSFLQGSTEQYF. The DNA for the CDR3 is TGTGCCAGCAGCTTCCTACAGGGGAGTACCGAGCAGTACTTC.

The chain recombines TRBV28 with TRBJ1-1, with D possibly matching TRBD1 (5 bases). Germline V lookup: CDR1 MDHEN, CDR2 SYDVKM. Trimming stripped 6 bases from V and 0 bases from J, with 11 bases between. CDR3 length equals 14 residues. The CDR3 sequence: CASSARVLNTEAFF. The CDR3 DNA reads as TGTGCCAGCAGCGCCAGGGTTTTGAACACTGAAGCTTTCTTT.

This rearrangement joins TRBV19 to TRBJ2-3; TRBD1 matches at 10 bases. Germline V lookup: CDR1 LNHDA, CDR2 SQIVND (reference sequence). This CDR3 region has 14 residues. Trimming at V came to 3 bases and at J to 6 bases, leaving 3 bases not matched to a gene. The CDR3 sequence: CASSMTGGADTQYF. CDR3 coding DNA: TGTGCCAGTAGTATGACAGGGGGCGCGGATACGCAGTATTTT.

The V gene is TRBV4-1, the J gene TRBJ2-7; 7 bases align to TRBD2. V shed 2 bases and J 3 bases; nucleotides not matched to a gene: 1. Germline CDR1 and CDR2: MGHRA and YSYEKL. CDR3 length: 13 amino acids. CDR3 region: CASSQTSDYEQYF. CDR3 nucleotides: TGCGCCAGCAGCCAAACTAGCGACTACGAGCAGTACTTC.

The chain uses TRBV6-6 and TRBJ2-7, with D perhaps matching TRBD1 (6 bases). V lost 6 bases, J lost 2 bases, and 11 bases lay in between. The CDR3 has 13 amino acids. Looked up from germline, CDR1 is MNHNY and CDR2 is SVGAGI (reference sequence). The CDR3 DNA is TGTGCCAGCAGCATGACAGGAACCTACGAGCAGTACTTC. It encodes CASSMTGTYEQYF.

This rearrangement joins TRBV7-8 to TRBJ2-7; a weak D match, TRBD1 (5 bases). V shed 3 bases and J shed 0 bases, with 9 bases lying between them. CDR1 is SGHVS and CDR2 is FQNEAQ in the germline V gene. The CDR3 spans 14 residues. The CDR3 DNA is TGTGCCAGCAGCTTTAGTCAGGGCTCCTACGAGCAGTACTTC. This gives the protein CASSFSQGSYEQYF.

This clone appeared a few times. This rearrangement joins TRBV12-2 to TRBJ1-1. TRBV12-2 is a listed pseudogene. The CDR3 is 14 residues long. In DNA, the CDR3 is TGTGCAAGTCGCAGTGGATTCATGAACACTGAAGCTTTCTTT. The encoded protein is CASRSGFMNTEAFF.

This clone was picked up a small number of times. V is TRBV27 and J is TRBJ2-6; D is undetermined. This CDR3 has 17 amino acids. Trimming stripped 7 bases from V and 0 bases from J, with 16 bases between. CDR1 MNHEY and CDR2 SMNVEV come from the germline V gene (reference sequence). The CDR3 protein is CASKRTGSSSGANVLTF. The CDR3, as DNA: TGTGCCAGCAAACGTACGGGTTCCTCCTCTGGGGCCAACGTCCTGACTTTC.

The V and J genes are TRBV6-5 and TRBJ2-7, with 7 bases identical to TRBD2. Germline V gene data show CDR1 as MNHEY and CDR2 as SVGAGI. The ends lost 7 bases at V and 4 bases at J; junction bases unmatched: 7. The length of the CDR3 is 13 residues. This CDR3 is CASTPRRGYEQYF. The CDR3 nucleotides read TGTGCCAGCACCCCAAGGCGGGGGTACGAGCAGTACTTC.

This clone appeared a few times. The chain couples TRBV6-5 to TRBJ1-1; D remains unclear. Trimming removed 0 bases at V and 0 bases at J, with 8 bases between. The germline V gene has CDR1 MNHEY and CDR2 SVGAGI. The CDR3 is 15 residues long. In DNA, the CDR3 is TGTGCCAGCAGTTACTCGGCGGGTCTGAACACTGAAGCTTTCTTT. Translated: CASSYSAGLNTEAFF.

The rearrangement links TRBV28 to TRBJ2-6, with TRBD1 as a possible D gene (5 bases). With 1 base removed from V and 0 bases from J, the gap between germline ends came to 7 bases. The CDR3 has 16 residues. Germline CDR1 reads MDHEN; CDR2 reads SYDVKM. The CDR3, as DNA: TGTGCCAGCAGTTTATTAGACAGCTCTGGGGCCAACGTCCTGACTTTC. This gives the protein CASSLLDSSGANVLTF.

The genes are TRBV5-6 and TRBJ1-1; 8 nucleotides agree with TRBD1. The ends lost 0 bases at V and 5 bases at J; junction bases unmatched: 3. CDR3 length equals 14 residues. In germline, CDR1 is SGHDT, CDR2 YYEEEE. The CDR3 loop is CASSLEQGVTEAFF. The DNA of the CDR3 is TGTGCCAGCAGCTTGGAACAGGGGGTGACTGAAGCTTTCTTT.

About this clone itself: One end of the junction fails to match germline, which may point to a read error. The chain recombines TRBV6-5 with TRBJ2-2; 9 positions agree with TRBD1. Germline CDR1 and CDR2: MNHEY and SVGAGI. This CDR3 has 15 amino acids. The CDR3 reads CASSYGTGIHRGAVF. CDR3 nucleotides: TGTGCCAGCAGTTACGGGACAGGGATTCACCGGGGAGCTGTTTTT.

The rearrangement joins TRBV27 to TRBJ2-1; 7 positions match TRBD1. Germline V gene data show CDR1 as MNHEY and CDR2 as SMNVEV (reference sequence). Trimming cost V 6 bases and J 7 bases; bases outside gene matches: 3. This CDR3 region has 12 residues. CDR3 coding DNA: TGTGCCAGCAGCACAGGGGTTAATGAGCAGTTCTTC. Protein sequence: CASSTGVNEQFF.

CDR3 DNA: TGTGCCAGCAGCTTAGTTGCAGGGGGCAATCAGCCCCAGCATTTT. This codes for CASSLVAGGNQPQHF. The rearrangement joins TRBV11-2 to TRBJ1-5; weak D call: TRBD1 (6 bases). The ends were cut back, 1 base at V and 2 bases at J, with 9 bases in the middle. CDR1 is SGHAT, CDR2 FQNNGV, per germline. The CDR3 is made up of 15 amino acids. The full variable domain, with the rest looked up from reference TRBV11-2 and TRBJ1-5, is EAGVAQSPRYKIIEKRQSVAFWCNPISGHATLYWYQQILGQGPKLLIQFQNNGVVDDSQLPKDRFSAERLKGVDSTLKIQPAKLEDSAVYLCASSLVAGGNQPQHFGDGTRLSIL.

The V and J genes are TRBV7-2 and TRBJ1-2; tentatively, D is TRBD1 (6 bases). Germline CDR1 and CDR2: SGHTA and FQGNSA. This CDR3 region has 15 residues. V gave up 4 bases and J gave up 4 bases, with 16 bases separating them. The CDR3 sequence: CASSSSGTSPYGYTF. The CDR3 bases are TGTGCCAGCAGCTCCTCCGGGACATCTCCCTATGGCTACACCTTC.

This chain links TRBV27 with TRBJ2-5, with 7 nucleotides matching TRBD2. The V gene's germline CDR1 is MNHEY and CDR2 SMNVEV (reference sequence). The V segment lost 6 bases and the J segment 6 bases; nucleotides outside the gene matches: 13. The CDR3 runs 15 residues. CDR3 sequence reads: CASSRFVGGRKTQYF. The CDR3 bases are TGTGCCAGCAGCCGGTTCGTGGGAGGGAGGAAGACCCAGTACTTC.

This chain links TRBV7-6 with TRBJ1-1; 8 bases line up with TRBD1. V trimming: 5 bases; J trimming: 6 bases; junction bases outside the gene matches: 8. CDR3 length equals 14 residues. The germline gives CDR1 SGHVS, CDR2 FNYEAQ. CDR3 DNA sequence: TGTGCCAGCAGCCCACGACAGGGGAGGGCTGAAGCTTTCTTT. Its protein product is CASSPRQGRAEAFF.

The chain joins TRBV27 to TRBJ1-1; tentatively, D is TRBD1 (6 bases). In germline, CDR1 is MNHEY, CDR2 SMNVEV (reference sequence). Trimming pared 4 bases from V and 1 base from J, leaving 10 bases between. This CDR3 contains 14 residues. The chain's CDR3 is CASSWGGGNTEAFF. CDR3 DNA: TGTGCCAGCAGTTGGGGAGGGGGGAACACTGAAGCTTTCTTT.

The chain joins TRBV14 to TRBJ1-2; 7 bases map to TRBD1. The germline gives CDR1 SGHDN, CDR2 FVKESK. V lost 2 bases and J lost 4; bases outside the gene matches: 7. The CDR3 runs 15 residues. The CDR3 bases are TGTGCCAGCAGCCAATTTCCCGGGACAGCCTATGGCTACACCTTC. This encodes CASSQFPGTAYGYTF.

This chain joins TRBV2 and TRBJ2-5, with D maybe TRBD2 (6 bases). This CDR3 has 15 residues. Germline CDR1 SNHLY, CDR2 FYNNEI. The V end lost 6 bases, the J end lost 0 bases, and 14 bases lay between the germline ends. The CDR3 bases are TGTGCCAGCAGAGACCATACGGGAGACCAAGAGACCCAGTACTTC. Translation: CASRDHTGDQETQYF.